These 20 T cell receptor beta chains came from one sample sequenced in a study of blood T cell repertoires in COVID-19. Profiling relied on immunoSEQ multiplex PCR, and the TCRdb table lists in-frame clones only, not all of them. The sample carries about 90,000 clones, 80% recorded once. The sample consisted of peripheral blood. The receptors were sampled from a woman in her seventies with acute or convalescent COVID-19.

The chain has TRBV6-2 or TRBV6-3 and TRBJ1-4; a possible D gene is TRBD1 (6 bases). Trimming shortened V by 6 bases and J by 3 bases, and 8 bases separated the two germline ends. The germline V gene has CDR1 MNHEY and CDR2 SVGEGT. The CDR3 is 13 residues long. CDR3 amino acids: CASSQGPNEKLFF. CDR3 nucleotides: TGTGCCAGCAGCCAGGGGCCTAATGAAAAACTGTTTTTT.

The rearrangement links TRBV11-3 to TRBJ2-2; 14 bases fit TRBD2. J gave up 6 bases and V 5 bases, and 8 bases lay outside the gene matches. The CDR3 loop spans 17 amino acids. Germline V gives CDR1 SGHNT, CDR2 YENEEA. The CDR3 region has the DNA TGTGCCAGCAGCCCCGGACTAGCGGGAGGTTTAGCCGGGGAGCTGTTTTTT. As protein: CASSPGLAGGLAGELFF.

This chain uses TRBV3-1 (or the pseudogene TRBV3-2) with TRBJ1-6, with 7 bases aligning to TRBD1. The V gene end was trimmed by 4 bases and the J gene end by 7 bases; junction bases not matched to a gene: 4. This CDR3 comprises 14 residues. The germline V gene encodes CDR1 LGHDT and CDR2 YNNKEL (reference sequence). CDR3 DNA sequence: TGTGCCAGCAGCCTGGGACAGAGGAATTCACCCCTCCACTTT. This sequence encodes CASSLGQRNSPLHF.

In DNA form, the CDR3 reads TGTGCCAGCAGCTCGACTAGCGGAACTACCTACGAGCAGTACTTC. The encoded protein is CASSSTSGTTYEQYF. This chain uses TRBV2 with TRBJ2-7; TRBD2 aligns across 9 bases. Trimming cost V 6 bases and J 2 bases; bases outside gene matches: 8. This CDR3 is 15 amino acids long. Germline V gene sequence: CDR1 SNHLY, CDR2 FYNNEI.

This clone has just one count. V usage is TRBV4-2 and J usage is TRBJ2-3; D uncertain. Germline V gives CDR1 LGHNA, CDR2 YNFKEQ. V was shortened by 1 base and J by 2 bases, with 4 bases between the two germline ends. This CDR3 region has 13 residues. CDR3 bases: TGTGCCAGCAGCCAAGCTAACACAGATACGCAGTATTTT. This codes for CASSQANTDTQYF.

The V call is TRBV20-1, the J call TRBJ1-4; a weak D match, TRBD1 (6 bases). The germline CDR1 and CDR2 sequences are DFQATT and SNEGSKA (reference sequence). V lost 6 bases and J lost 8, with 10 bases in between. This CDR3 has 11 residues. CDR3 residues: CSAPTGEKLFF. CDR3 DNA sequence: TGCAGTGCCCCTACAGGGGAAAAACTGTTTTTT.

This chain links TRBV19 with TRBJ1-5, with D possibly being TRBD1 (5 bases). Germline values: CDR1 LNHDA, CDR2 SQIVND (reference sequence). This CDR3 comprises 17 residues. V lost 8 bases and J 3 bases, leaving 23 bases between the germline ends. As DNA, the CDR3 is TGTGCCAGTTCCGGGGGGGGACCCGCCCGGACCAATCAGCCCCAGCATTTT. Its protein product is CASSGGGPARTNQPQHF.

This chain connects TRBV30 to TRBJ2-6; a possible D gene is TRBD1 (5 bases). The CDR3 extends over 14 amino acids. The V gene lost 6 bases and the J gene lost 4 bases, with 13 bases spanning the gap. Germline V lookup: CDR1 GTSNPN, CDR2 SVGIG (reference sequence). The CDR3 spells CACSDSPGANVLTF. DNA for the CDR3: TGTGCCTGCTCCGACAGTCCCGGGGCCAACGTCCTGACTTTC.

The chain links TRBV27 to TRBJ2-1; 16 bases match TRBD2. Germline V lookup: CDR1 MNHEY, CDR2 SMNVEV (reference sequence). With V trimmed by 4 bases and J by 7 bases, 16 bases remained unmatched. This CDR3 is 20 amino acids long. The CDR3 DNA is TGTGCCAGCAGTTCTACCGGGACTAGCGGGAGGGCCAAACGGGGGAATGAGCAGTTCTTC. As protein: CASSSTGTSGRAKRGNEQFF.

The chain combines TRBV3-1 (or the pseudogene TRBV3-2) with TRBJ2-6; the match to TRBD1 covers 11 bases. Unmatched junction bases numbered 5, after V lost 4 bases and J lost 3 bases. The CDR3 length is 17 residues. The germline V gene encodes CDR1 LGHDT and CDR2 YNNKEL (reference sequence). In DNA form, the CDR3 reads TGTGCCAGCAGCCCCGGGACAGGGGGTTATGGGGCCAACGTCCTGACTTTC. Translating gives CASSPGTGGYGANVLTF.

The V and J genes are TRBV7-8 and TRBJ2-7; 8 positions match TRBD1. The germline V gene encodes CDR1 SGHVS and CDR2 FQNEAQ. V was clipped by 5 bases and J by 2 bases; unmatched bases: 8. There are 15 residues in the CDR3. CDR3 loop: CASSQTTGVPYEQYF. CDR3 coding DNA: TGTGCCAGCAGCCAAACGACAGGGGTTCCCTACGAGCAGTACTTC.

J is TRBJ1-2 and V is TRBV7-8; TRBD1 matches at 7 bases. The germline V gene encodes CDR1 SGHVS and CDR2 FQNEAQ. The CDR3 loop spans 12 amino acids. V trimming: 5 bases; J trimming: 7 bases; junction bases outside the gene matches: 4. CDR3 DNA: TGTGCCAGCAGCCAAGACAGGGCTGGCTACACCTTC. Residues: CASSQDRAGYTF.

V and J are TRBV5-4 and TRBJ2-7, with TRBD2 matching 16 bases. The V and J ends lost 4 bases and 5 bases, in that order; junction bases with no gene match: 6. Germline V gene lookup returns CDR1 SGHNT and CDR2 YYREEE (reference sequence). The CDR3 loop spans 16 amino acids. The CDR3 bases are TGTGCCAGCAGCCTCGGGACTAGCGGGGGGGCCCACGAGCAGTACTTC. Its protein product is CASSLGTSGGAHEQYF.

The gene calls are TRBV4-3 and TRBJ1-3, with D unresolved. V lost 6 bases and J 0 bases, leaving 15 bases between the germline ends. The CDR3 runs 16 residues. The germline CDR1 and CDR2 sequences are LGHNA and YSLEER. CDR3: CASSPYTESSGNTIYF. CDR3 coding DNA: TGCGCCAGCAGTCCGTATACGGAGAGCTCTGGAAACACCATATATTTT.

V usage is TRBV3-1 (or the pseudogene TRBV3-2) and J usage is TRBJ2-3; TRBD2 matches at 8 bases. Germline V gives CDR1 LGHDT, CDR2 YNNKEL (reference sequence). The CDR3 has 16 amino acids. Germline trimming cut 2 bases from V and 1 base from J; bases unmatched to any gene: 5. The CDR3 here is CASSQKAGVGTDTQYF. The CDR3 nucleotides read TGTGCCAGCAGCCAAAAAGCGGGAGTTGGCACAGATACGCAGTATTTT.

V gene TRBV24-1 combines with J gene TRBJ2-2; 7 bases map to TRBD2. Germline assignment: CDR1 KGHDR and CDR2 SFDVKD. This CDR3 has 16 residues. Trimming took 3 bases from V and 6 from J; bases not matched to a gene: 9. The CDR3 here is CATSDVNSGPSGELFF. The CDR3, as DNA: TGTGCCACCAGTGATGTGAATAGCGGGCCCTCCGGGGAGCTGTTTTTT.

The rearrangement uses TRBV7-2 and TRBJ2-7; 11 nucleotides match TRBD2. The CDR3 totals 15 residues. Germline CDR1 and CDR2: SGHTA and FQGNSA. Trimming took 1 base from V and 7 from J; bases not matched to a gene: 6. This CDR3 reads CASSLVGLAGGEQYF. CDR3 in DNA: TGTGCCAGCAGCTTAGTGGGGCTAGCGGGAGGAGAGCAGTACTTC.

This chain joins TRBV5-1 and TRBJ2-7; 8 nucleotides match TRBD2. V shed 4 bases, J shed 6 bases, and the junction held 12 bases outside the gene matches. CDR3 length equals 15 residues. Germline loops: CDR1 SGHRS, CDR2 YFSETQ. CDR3 amino acids: CASSPQSGLAGEQYF. CDR3 DNA: TGCGCCAGCAGCCCTCAGTCGGGGCTAGCGGGCGAGCAGTACTTC.

V gene TRBV19 combines with J gene TRBJ1-5, with a weak D call TRBD1 (5 bases). The CDR3 has 15 amino acids. V was shortened by 5 bases and J by 2 bases, with 13 bases between the two germline ends. Germline CDR1 reads LNHDA; CDR2 reads SQIVND (reference sequence). The chain's CDR3 is CASSPVSGGNQPQHF. The CDR3 DNA reads as TGTGCCAGTAGTCCCGTGTCGGGGGGCAATCAGCCCCAGCATTTT.

The chain has TRBV4-3 and TRBJ2-2, with D possibly matching TRBD1 (5 bases). CDR3 length equals 17 residues. Trimming cost V 4 bases and J 0 bases, with 15 bases left between them. CDR1 and CDR2 from the germline V gene are LGHNA and YSLEER. In DNA form, the CDR3 reads TGCGCCAGCAGCCTCCATCTCCAGGGTGCGAACACCGGGGAGCTGTTTTTT. Protein sequence: CASSLHLQGANTGELFF.